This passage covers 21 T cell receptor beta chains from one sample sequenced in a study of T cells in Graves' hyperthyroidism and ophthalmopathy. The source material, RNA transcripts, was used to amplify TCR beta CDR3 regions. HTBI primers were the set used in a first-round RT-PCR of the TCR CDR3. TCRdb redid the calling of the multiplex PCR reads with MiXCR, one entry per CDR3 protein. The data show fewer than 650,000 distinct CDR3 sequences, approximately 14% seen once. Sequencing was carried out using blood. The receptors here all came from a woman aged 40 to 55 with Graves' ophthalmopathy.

This chain's CDR3 is CASSQVAGHSNYEQYF. CDR3 nucleotides: TGTGCCAGCAGCCAAGTAGCGGGGCATTCGAACTACGAGCAGTACTTC. V gene TRBV3-1 combines with J gene TRBJ2-7; 8 bases agree with TRBD2. Germline loops: CDR1 LGHDT, CDR2 YNNKEL (reference sequence). V lost 1 base, J lost 3 bases, and 8 bases stayed unmatched. The CDR3 length is 16 residues.

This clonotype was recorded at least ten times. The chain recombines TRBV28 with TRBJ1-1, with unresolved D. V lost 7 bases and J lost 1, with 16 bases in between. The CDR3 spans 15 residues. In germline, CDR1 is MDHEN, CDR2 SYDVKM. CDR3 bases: TGTGCCAGCACCCTCTCGGGCGGCTGGAACACTGAAGCTTTCTTT. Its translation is CASTLSGGWNTEAFF. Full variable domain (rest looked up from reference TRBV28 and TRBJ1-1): DVKVTQSSRYLVKRTGEKVFLECVQDMDHENMFWYRQDPGLGLRLIYFSYDVKMKEKGDIPEGYSVSREKKERFSLILESASTNQTSMYLCASTLSGGWNTEAFFGQGTRLTVV.

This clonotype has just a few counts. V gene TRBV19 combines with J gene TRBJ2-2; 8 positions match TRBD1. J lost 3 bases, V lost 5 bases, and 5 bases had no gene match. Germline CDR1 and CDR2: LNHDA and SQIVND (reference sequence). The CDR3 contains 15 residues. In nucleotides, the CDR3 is TGTGCCAGTAGTGGGGACAGGTTTTACACCGGGGAGCTGTTTTTT. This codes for CASSGDRFYTGELFF.

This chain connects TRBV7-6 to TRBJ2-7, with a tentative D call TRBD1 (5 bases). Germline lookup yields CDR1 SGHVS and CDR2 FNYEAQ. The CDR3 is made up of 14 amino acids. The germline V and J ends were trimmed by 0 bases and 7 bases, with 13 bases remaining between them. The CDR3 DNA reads TGTGCCAGCAGCTTAGCAGGGGCTCCTACGGAGCAGTACTTC. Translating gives CASSLAGAPTEQYF.

CDR3 protein: CASSVRGDEQYF. CDR3 DNA sequence: TGTGCCAGCAGTGTCCGCGGGGACGAGCAGTACTTC. This rearrangement joins TRBV6-1 to TRBJ2-7, with D possibly being TRBD2 (6 bases). Germline lookup yields CDR1 MNHNS and CDR2 SASEGT. Between the trimmed V and J ends, which lost 4 bases and 5 bases, there was a span of 9 bases. CDR3 length: 12 amino acids.

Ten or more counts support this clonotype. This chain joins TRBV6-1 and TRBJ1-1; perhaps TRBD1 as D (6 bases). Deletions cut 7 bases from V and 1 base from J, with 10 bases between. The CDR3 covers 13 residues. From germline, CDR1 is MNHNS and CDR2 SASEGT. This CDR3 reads CASIEQGNTEAFF. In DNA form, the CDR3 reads TGTGCCAGCATCGAACAGGGGAACACTGAAGCTTTCTTT.

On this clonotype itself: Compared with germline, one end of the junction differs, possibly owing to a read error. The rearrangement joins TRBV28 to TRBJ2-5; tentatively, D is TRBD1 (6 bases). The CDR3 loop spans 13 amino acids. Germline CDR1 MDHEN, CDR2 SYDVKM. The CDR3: CASRNRVRETQHF. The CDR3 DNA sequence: TGTGCCAGTAGGAACAGGGTCCGAGAGACCCAGCACTTC.

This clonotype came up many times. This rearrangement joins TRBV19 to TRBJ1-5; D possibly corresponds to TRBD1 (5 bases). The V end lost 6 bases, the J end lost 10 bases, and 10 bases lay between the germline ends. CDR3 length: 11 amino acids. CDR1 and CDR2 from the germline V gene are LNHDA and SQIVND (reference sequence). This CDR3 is CASRKTGPQHF. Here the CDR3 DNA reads TGTGCCAGTAGGAAAACAGGTCCCCAGCATTTT.

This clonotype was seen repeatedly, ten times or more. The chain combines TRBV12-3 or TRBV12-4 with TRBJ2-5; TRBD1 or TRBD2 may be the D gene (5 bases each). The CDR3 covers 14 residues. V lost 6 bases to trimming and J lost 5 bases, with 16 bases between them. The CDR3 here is CASSLTGWGETQYF. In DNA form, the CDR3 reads TGTGCCAGCAGCCTGACCGGGTGGGGGGAGACCCAGTACTTC.

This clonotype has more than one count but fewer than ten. CDR3 DNA: TGTGCCAGCAGTTACGGGGCCGGTTTGACAGAGACCCAGTACTTC. Translation: CASSYGAGLTETQYF. The chain joins TRBV6-5 to TRBJ2-5, with D possibly matching TRBD1 (5 bases). Trimming stripped 2 bases from V and 4 bases from J, with 14 bases between. The CDR3 spans 15 residues. Germline values: CDR1 MNHEY, CDR2 SVGAGI.

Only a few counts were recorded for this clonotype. The CDR3 coding sequence is TGTGCCACCAGCAGAGAGCCGTATCAAAGCTCCTATAATTCACCCCTCCACTTT. Amino acids: CATSREPYQSSYNSPLHF. This chain uses TRBV15 with TRBJ1-6; D not certain. Trimming removed 0 bases from V and 0 bases from J, with 12 bases in between. CDR3 length equals 18 residues. Germline V gene lookup returns CDR1 LNHNV and CDR2 YYDKDF (reference sequence).

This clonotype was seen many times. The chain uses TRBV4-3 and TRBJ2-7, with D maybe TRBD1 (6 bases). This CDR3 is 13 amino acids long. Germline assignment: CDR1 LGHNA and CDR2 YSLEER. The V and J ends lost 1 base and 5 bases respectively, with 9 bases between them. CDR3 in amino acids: CASSQATGNEQYF. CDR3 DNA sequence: TGCGCCAGCAGCCAAGCGACAGGTAACGAGCAGTACTTC.

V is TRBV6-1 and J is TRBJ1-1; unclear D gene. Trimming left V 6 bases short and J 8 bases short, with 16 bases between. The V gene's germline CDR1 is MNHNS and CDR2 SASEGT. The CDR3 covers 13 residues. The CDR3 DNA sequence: TGTGCCAGCAGCCCGCGTATAGGAGACGAAGCTTTCTTT. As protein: CASSPRIGDEAFF.

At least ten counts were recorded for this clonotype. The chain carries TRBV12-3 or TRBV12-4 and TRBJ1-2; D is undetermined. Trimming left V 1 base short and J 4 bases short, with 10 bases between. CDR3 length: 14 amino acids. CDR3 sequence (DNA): TGTGCCAGCAGTTTAGTACAAAGTATCTATGGCTACACCTTC. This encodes CASSLVQSIYGYTF.

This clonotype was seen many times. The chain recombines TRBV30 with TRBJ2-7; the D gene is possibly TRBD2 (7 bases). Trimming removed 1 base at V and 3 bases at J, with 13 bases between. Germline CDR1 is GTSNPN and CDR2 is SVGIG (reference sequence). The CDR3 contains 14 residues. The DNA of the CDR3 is TGTGCCTGGAGTGGAGGGGGAGGGCGCTACGAGCAGTACTTC. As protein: CAWSGGGGRYEQYF.

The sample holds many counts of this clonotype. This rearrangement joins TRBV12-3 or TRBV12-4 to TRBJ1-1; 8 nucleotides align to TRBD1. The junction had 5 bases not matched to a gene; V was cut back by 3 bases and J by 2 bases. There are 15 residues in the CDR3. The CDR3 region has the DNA TGTGCCAGCAGTTTCGCGGACAGGGAAAACACTGAAGCTTTCTTT. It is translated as CASSFADRENTEAFF.

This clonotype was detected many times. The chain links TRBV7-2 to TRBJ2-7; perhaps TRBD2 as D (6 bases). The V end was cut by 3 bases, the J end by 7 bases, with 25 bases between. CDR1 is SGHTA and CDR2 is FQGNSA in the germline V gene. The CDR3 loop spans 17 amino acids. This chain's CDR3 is CASSLAGTLQMDGEQYF. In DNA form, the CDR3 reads TGTGCCAGCAGCTTGGCCGGGACTCTTCAAATGGATGGGGAGCAGTACTTC. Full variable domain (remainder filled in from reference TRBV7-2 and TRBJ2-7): GAGVSQSPSNKVTEKGKDVELRCDPISGHTALYWYRQSLGQGLEFLIYFQGNSAPDKSGLPSDRFSAERTGGSVSTLTIQRTQQEDSAVYLCASSLAGTLQMDGEQYFGPGTRLTVT.

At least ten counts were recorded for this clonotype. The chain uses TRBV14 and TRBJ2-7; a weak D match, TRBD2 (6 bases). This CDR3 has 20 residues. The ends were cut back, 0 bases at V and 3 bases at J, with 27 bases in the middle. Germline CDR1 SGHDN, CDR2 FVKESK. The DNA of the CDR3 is TGTGCCAGCAGCCAAGATCTTCGGAATAGCGGCCCCCTCCACTACTACGAGCAGTACTTC. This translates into CASSQDLRNSGPLHYYEQYF.

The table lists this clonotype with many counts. The CDR3 here is CASSLALGQIYEQYF. The CDR3 DNA reads as TGTGCCAGCAGCTTAGCATTGGGACAGATCTACGAGCAGTACTTC. V usage is TRBV7-8 and J usage is TRBJ2-7, with 7 bases matching TRBD1. The ends lost 0 bases at V and 3 bases at J; junction bases unmatched: 5. Germline assignment: CDR1 SGHVS and CDR2 FQNEAQ. The CDR3 runs to 15 residues. Supplemented by reference TRBV7-8 and TRBJ2-7, the full variable domain reads GAGVSQSPRYKVAKRGQDVALRCDPISGHVSLFWYQQALGQGPEFLTYFQNEAQLDKSGLPSDRFFAERPEGSVSTLKIQRTQQEDSAVYLCASSLALGQIYEQYFGPGTRLTVT.

The CDR3 loop is CSAPSGGGTGELFF. For the CDR3, the DNA is TGCAGTGCTCCCTCCGGAGGGGGCACCGGGGAGCTGTTTTTT. The chain uses TRBV20-1 and TRBJ2-2; possibly TRBD1 or TRBD2 for D (6 bases each). The CDR3 is 14 residues long. Germline V gene lookup returns CDR1 DFQATT and CDR2 SNEGSKA (reference sequence). V lost 5 bases, J lost 4 bases, and 14 bases lay in between.

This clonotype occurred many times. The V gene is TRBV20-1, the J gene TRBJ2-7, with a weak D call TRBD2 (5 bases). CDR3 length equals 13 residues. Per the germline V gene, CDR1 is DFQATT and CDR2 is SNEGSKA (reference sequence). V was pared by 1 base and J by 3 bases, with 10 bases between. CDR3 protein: CSARGASSYEQYF. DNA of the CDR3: TGCAGTGCTAGAGGGGCTAGCAGCTACGAGCAGTACTTC.